Only a few counts were recorded for the clone carrying this T cell receptor (beta chain). What it binds is unknown. The sample belongs to a study of cytomegalovirus exposure and HLA in healthy donors. The overall study: Most genotyped donors, around four fifths of 300 to 400, had Caucasian-associated genetic ancestry.

The germline V gene encodes CDR1 MNHEY and CDR2 SVGAGI. V was cut by 6 bases and J by 0 bases, with 9 bases left in between. This CDR3 comprises 13 residues. The PCR used 60 Vbeta and 13 Jbeta primers. Data came from immunoSEQ multiplex PCR; TCRdb stores just in-frame clones and leaves some out. The table shows fewer than 90,000 clones, with about 81% occurring only once. General study findings and limits: Published work reported that the classifier diagnosed cytomegalovirus status with high specificity and sensitivity. Upon later analysis, HLA-associated TCR beta chains proved more clonally expanded than other, equally common chains.

The rearrangement joins TRBV6-5 to TRBJ2-7; D gene uncertain. Material for sequencing was PBMCs. The clonotype was recovered from a human donor in good health. The CDR3 is CASRKQISYEQYF. The CDR3, as DNA: TGTGCCAGCAGAAAACAGATCTCCTACGAGCAGTACTTC.